This TCR beta chain was documented in a study of OX40 agonist ivuxolimab in advanced cancers. Study in general: All patients had ivuxolimab intravenously every 2 weeks at 0.01 to 10 mg/kg.

About this clone itself: The antigen is undetermined.

The method was immunoSEQ multiplex PCR; TCRdb's version includes in-frame clones alone and lacks a portion of them. The repertoire holds about 83,000 clones, approximately 90% seen once, with approximately 8.6% in the top ten. There are 18 residues in the CDR3. Trimming at V came to 0 bases and at J to 6 bases, leaving 12 bases not matched to a gene. Per germline, CDR1 SGDLS and CDR2 YYNGEE. Points from the study as a whole: Among patients with partial responses at 0.1-3.0 mg/kg, clonal expansion was among the lowest. In a subset of nonresponders, normalized T-cell clonal expansion was also low.

V is TRBV9 and J is TRBJ1-6; the match to TRBD1 covers 7 bases. The sequencing here drew on CD4+ or CD8+ T cells sorted from blood, taken in a trial of the OX40 agonist ivuxolimab. The clonotype comes from an adult with an advanced solid tumor such as melanoma, head and neck, liver or kidney cancer. The CDR3 sequence is CASSVGRGETSFNSPLHF. CDR3 nucleotides: TGTGCCAGCAGCGTAGGCAGGGGGGAAACAAGTTTTAATTCACCCCTCCACTTT.